Described below is a single T cell receptor beta chain sequence and its context. What it binds is not known. This entry comes from a study of cytomegalovirus exposure and HLA in healthy donors. Study conclusions and caveats: According to an earlier analysis, most TCR beta V segments yielded productive rearrangements about 90% or about 30% of the time.

Vbeta (60) and Jbeta (13) primers were used in the PCR. Sequencing was performed with immunoSEQ multiplex PCR; in TCRdb, only in-frame clones are kept and a portion is missing. The data show fewer than 200,000 clones, with around 77% seen just once and more than 2% held by the top ten. Germline CDR1 reads GTSNPN; CDR2 reads SVGIG (reference sequence). This CDR3 comprises 14 residues. The rearrangement links TRBV30 to TRBJ2-5, with 7 bases matching TRBD1. The J call may not be correct, given that the DNA end is closer to TRBJ2-7. The sequenced sample consisted of PBMCs. This TCR came from a man aged 55-75 years in good health and CMV-seronegative. The CDR3 loop reads CAWTPTGNMYEQYF. For the CDR3, the DNA is TGTGCCTGGACCCCGACAGGGAATATGTACGAGCAGTACTTC.